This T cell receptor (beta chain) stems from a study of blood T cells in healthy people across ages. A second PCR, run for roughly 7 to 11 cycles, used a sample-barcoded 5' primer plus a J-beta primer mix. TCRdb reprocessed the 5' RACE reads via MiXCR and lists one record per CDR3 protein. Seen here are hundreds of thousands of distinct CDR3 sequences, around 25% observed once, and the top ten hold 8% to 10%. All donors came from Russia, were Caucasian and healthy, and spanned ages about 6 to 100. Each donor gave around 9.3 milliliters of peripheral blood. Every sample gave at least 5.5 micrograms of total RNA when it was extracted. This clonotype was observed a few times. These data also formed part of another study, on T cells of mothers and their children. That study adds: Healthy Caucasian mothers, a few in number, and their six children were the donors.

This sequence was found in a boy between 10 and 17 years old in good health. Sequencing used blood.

CDR3 in DNA: TGCGCCAGCAGCCAAGATATAGGGAACCAAAACATTCAGTACTTC. This codes for CASSQDIGNQNIQYF. V and J are TRBV4-3 and TRBJ2-4, with D hard to call. The germline V and J ends were trimmed by 0 bases and 5 bases, with 11 bases remaining between them. CDR1 is LGHNA, CDR2 YSLEER, per germline. There are 15 residues in the CDR3.